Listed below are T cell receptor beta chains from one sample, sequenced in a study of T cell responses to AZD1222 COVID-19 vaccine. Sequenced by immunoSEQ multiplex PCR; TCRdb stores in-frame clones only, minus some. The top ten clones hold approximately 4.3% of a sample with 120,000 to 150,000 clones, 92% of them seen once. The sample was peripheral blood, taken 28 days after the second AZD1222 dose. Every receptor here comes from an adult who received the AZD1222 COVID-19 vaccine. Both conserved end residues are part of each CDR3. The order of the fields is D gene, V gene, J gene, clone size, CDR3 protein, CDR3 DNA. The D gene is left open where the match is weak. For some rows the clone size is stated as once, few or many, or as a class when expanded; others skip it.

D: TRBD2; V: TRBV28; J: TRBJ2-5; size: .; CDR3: CASSPTFSGVRGQYF; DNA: TGTGCCAGCAGTCCTACCTTCAGCGGGGTTAGGGGCCAGTACTTC
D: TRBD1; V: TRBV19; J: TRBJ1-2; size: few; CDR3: CASSDREDGYTF; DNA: TGTGCCAGTAGTGACAGGGAGGACGGCTACACCTTC
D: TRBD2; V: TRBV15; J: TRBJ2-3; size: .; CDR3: CATQRGGLSTDTQYF; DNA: TGTGCCACCCAGCGGGGGGGCCTTTCCACAGATACGCAGTATTTT
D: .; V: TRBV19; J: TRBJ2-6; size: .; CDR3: CASSMVGGANVLTF; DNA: TGTGCCAGTAGTATGGTGGGCGGGGCCAACGTCCTGACTTTC
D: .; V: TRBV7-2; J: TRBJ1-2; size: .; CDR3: CASRPPRTGPWSGYTF; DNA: TGTGCCAGCAGACCCCCCCGAACAGGGCCATGGAGTGGCTACACCTTC
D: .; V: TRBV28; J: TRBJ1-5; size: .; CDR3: CASREGGLVQPQHF; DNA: TGTGCCAGCAGGGAGGGTGGTTTAGTACAGCCCCAGCATTTT
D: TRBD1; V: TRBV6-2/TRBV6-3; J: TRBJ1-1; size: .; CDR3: CASSRDSWNTEAFF; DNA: TGTGCCAGCAGCCGGGACAGCTGGAACACTGAAGCTTTCTTT
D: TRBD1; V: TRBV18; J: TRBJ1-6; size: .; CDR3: CASSPLSTGGGTSSYNSPLHF; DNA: TGTGCCAGCTCACCCCTATCGACAGGGGGAGGAACAAGCTCCTATAATTCACCCCTCCACTTT
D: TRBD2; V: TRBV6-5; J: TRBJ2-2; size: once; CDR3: CASSIRGGRTGELFF; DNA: TGTGCCAGCAGTATTCGGGGGGGCCGCACCGGGGAGCTGTTTTTT
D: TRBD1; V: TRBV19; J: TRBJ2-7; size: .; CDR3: CASKQGAIYEQYF; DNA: TGTGCCAGTAAACAGGGGGCGATCTACGAGCAGTACTTC
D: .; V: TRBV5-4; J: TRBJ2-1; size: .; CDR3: CASSPWGANEQFF; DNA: TGTGCCAGCAGCCCCTGGGGGGCAAATGAGCAGTTCTTC
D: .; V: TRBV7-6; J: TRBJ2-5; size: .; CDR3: CASSPQETQYF; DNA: TGTGCCAGCAGCCCCCAAGAGACCCAGTACTTC
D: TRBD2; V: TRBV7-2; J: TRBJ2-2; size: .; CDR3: CASSSPSGGRENTGELFF; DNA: TGTGCCAGCAGCTCACCTAGCGGGGGGCGAGAGAACACCGGGGAGCTGTTTTTT
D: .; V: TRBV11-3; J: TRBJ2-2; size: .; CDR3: CASSRSGTDTGELFF; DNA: TGTGCCAGCAGCCGTAGCGGGACAGACACCGGGGAGCTGTTTTTT
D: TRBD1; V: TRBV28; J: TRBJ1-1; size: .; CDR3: CASSTPSTGRTEAFF; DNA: TGTGCCAGCAGTACACCGTCGACAGGGCGTACTGAAGCTTTCTTT
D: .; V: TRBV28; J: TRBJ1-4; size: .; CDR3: CASNLQGGWEKLFF; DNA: TGTGCCAGCAATTTACAGGGAGGATGGGAAAAACTGTTTTTT
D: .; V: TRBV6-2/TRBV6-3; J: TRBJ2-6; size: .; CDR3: CASSLHGANVLTF; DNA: TGTGCCAGCAGTTTACACGGGGCCAACGTCCTGACTTTC
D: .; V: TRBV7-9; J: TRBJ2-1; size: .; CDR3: CASRMGLPEEKQFF; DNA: TGTGCCAGCAGGATGGGACTCCCCGAGGAGAAGCAGTTCTTC
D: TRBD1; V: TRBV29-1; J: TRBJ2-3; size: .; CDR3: CSVLRDRAHTDTQYF; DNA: TGCAGCGTTCTACGCGACAGGGCCCACACAGATACGCAGTATTTT
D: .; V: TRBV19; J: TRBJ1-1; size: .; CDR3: CASSSSVNTEAFF; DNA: TGTGCCAGTAGTTCCTCGGTGAACACTGAAGCTTTCTTT
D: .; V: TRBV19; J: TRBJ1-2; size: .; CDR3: CASSIDRSFYGYTF; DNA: TGTGCCAGTAGTATAGACAGGAGCTTCTATGGCTACACCTTC
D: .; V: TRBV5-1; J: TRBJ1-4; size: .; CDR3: CASSYRPGSRLNEKLFF; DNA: TGCGCCAGCAGCTACAGACCGGGGTCGCGATTAAATGAAAAACTGTTTTTT
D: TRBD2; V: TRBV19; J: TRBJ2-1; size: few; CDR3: CASSTSTRGSSLAIF; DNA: TGTGCCAGTAGTACGTCGACTCGCGGGAGTTCTCTAGCCATCTTC
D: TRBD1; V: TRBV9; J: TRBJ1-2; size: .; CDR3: CASSARDRYYGYTF; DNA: TGTGCCAGCAGCGCGAGGGACAGATACTATGGCTACACCTTC
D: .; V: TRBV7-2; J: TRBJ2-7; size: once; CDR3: CASSSQLGTERQYF; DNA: TGTGCCAGCAGCTCGCAGCTTGGGACCGAGAGGCAGTACTTC
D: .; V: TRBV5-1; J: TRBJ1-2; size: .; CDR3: CASSLGGPGGYTF; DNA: TGCGCCAGCAGCTTGGGCGGACCTGGTGGCTACACCTTC
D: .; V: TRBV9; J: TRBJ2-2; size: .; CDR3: CASSVPGPTGELFF; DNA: TGTGCCAGCAGCGTGCCAGGGCCCACCGGGGAGCTGTTTTTT
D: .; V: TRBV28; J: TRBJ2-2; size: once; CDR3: CASRAENTGELFF; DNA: TGTGCCAGCAGGGCAGAGAACACCGGGGAGCTGTTTTTT
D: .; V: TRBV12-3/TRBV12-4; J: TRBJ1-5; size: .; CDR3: CASTTDWWGPQHF; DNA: TGTGCCAGCACCACGGACTGGTGGGGGCCCCAGCATTTT
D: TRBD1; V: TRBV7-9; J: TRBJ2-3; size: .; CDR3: CASNPGQGDTQYF; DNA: TGTGCCAGCAACCCGGGACAGGGCGATACGCAGTATTTT
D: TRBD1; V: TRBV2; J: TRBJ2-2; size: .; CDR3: CASRMGQGGTGELFF; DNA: TGTGCCAGCAGGATGGGACAGGGGGGCACCGGGGAGCTGTTTTTT
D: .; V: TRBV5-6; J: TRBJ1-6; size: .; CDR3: CASSGGLYNSPLHF; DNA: TGTGCCAGCAGCGGAGGTCTCTATAATTCACCCCTCCACTTT
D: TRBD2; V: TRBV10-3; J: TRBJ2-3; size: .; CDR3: CAISAGTSGGSTDTQYF; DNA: TGTGCCATCAGTGCCGGGACTAGCGGGGGCAGCACAGATACGCAGTATTTT
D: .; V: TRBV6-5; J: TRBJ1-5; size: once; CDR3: CASSTGLQPQHF; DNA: TGTGCCAGCAGCACCGGGCTCCAGCCCCAGCATTTT
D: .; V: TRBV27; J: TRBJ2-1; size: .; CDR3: CASSPQGPYNEQFF; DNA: TGTGCCAGCAGTCCCCAGGGGCCCTACAATGAGCAGTTCTTC
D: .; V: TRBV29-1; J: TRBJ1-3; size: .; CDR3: CSVDPGSGNTIYF; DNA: TGCAGCGTTGATCCTGGTTCCGGAAACACCATATATTTT
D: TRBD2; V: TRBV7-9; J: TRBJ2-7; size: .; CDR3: CASSPGTSGTRSGEQYF; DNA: TGTGCCAGCAGCCCCGGGACTAGCGGGACCCGGTCCGGCGAGCAGTACTTC